The next 10 T cell receptor beta chains were all read from a single sample in a study of T-cell reconstitution after alpha-beta-depleted transplantation in children. During its preparation, the TCRbeta library received unique molecular identifiers. TCRdb fed the PCR reads into MiXCR, producing one record per CDR3 protein. The sample consists of 700,000 to 950,000 distinct CDR3 sequences, roughly 15% of them appearing once. The starting material was PBMCs, mostly from graft donor cells, obtained 360 days after TCRalphabeta/CD19-depleted stem cell transplant. Every receptor here comes from a male patient under 18 who had a stem cell transplant for acute lymphoblastic leukemia, so the T cells may come from the graft donor.

This chain connects TRBV6-5 to TRBJ2-6; D uncertain. V lost 2 bases and J lost 0, with 14 bases in between. The CDR3 length is 18 residues. Germline V CDR1 and CDR2: MNHEY, SVGAGI. CDR3: CASSYAGPTVSGANVLTF. The CDR3 DNA reads TGTGCCAGCAGTTACGCAGGACCGACTGTCTCTGGGGCCAACGTCCTGACTTTC.

This clonotype showed up many times. The chain couples TRBV5-1 to TRBJ2-1; no definite D call. This CDR3 is built from 15 residues. Germline assignment: CDR1 SGHRS and CDR2 YFSETQ. V lost 0 bases to trimming and J lost 5 bases, with 12 bases between them. The CDR3 sequence: CASSLEKASHNEQFF. In DNA form, the CDR3 reads TGCGCCAGCAGCTTGGAAAAAGCGTCGCACAATGAGCAGTTCTTC. Using reference TRBV5-1 and TRBJ2-1 for the parts outside the CDR3, the full variable domain is KAGVTQTPRYLIKTRGQQVTLSCSPISGHRSVSWYQQTPGQGLQFLFEYFSETQRNKGNFPGRFSGRQFSNSRSEMNVSTLELGDSALYLCASSLEKASHNEQFFGPGTRLTVL.

This clonotype was detected many times. This rearrangement joins TRBV20-1 to TRBJ2-3; 9 bases align to TRBD2. This CDR3 comprises 15 residues. CDR1 and CDR2 from the germline V gene are DFQATT and SNEGSKA (reference sequence). V trimming: 4 bases; J trimming: 0 bases; junction bases outside the gene matches: 5. The CDR3 DNA reads TGCAGTGCTATCTCTAGCGGGGCTAGCACAGATACGCAGTATTTT. This encodes CSAISSGASTDTQYF.

The chain recombines TRBV27 with TRBJ2-3; 9 nucleotides match TRBD2. CDR3 size: 16 residues. V gave up 2 bases and J gave up 5 bases; unmatched junction bases: 8. Germline V lookup: CDR1 MNHEY, CDR2 SMNVEV (reference sequence). The CDR3 protein is CASSLHLGLALDTQYF. The CDR3, as DNA: TGTGCCAGCAGTTTACACTTGGGACTAGCTTTAGATACGCAGTATTTT.

In its sample, this clonotype was seen many times. J is TRBJ2-7 and V is TRBV10-3, with D perhaps TRBD1 or TRBD2 (5 bases each). The V gene's germline CDR1 is ENHRY and CDR2 SYGVKD. V was cut by 8 bases and J by 4 bases, with 12 bases left in between. CDR3 length equals 12 residues. The CDR3 coding sequence is TGTGCCATCTCAGGTGGGGGTTACGAGCAGTACTTC. It yields the protein CAISGGGYEQYF.

This clonotype was counted a few times. The chain employs TRBV3-1 and TRBJ1-4; D not resolved. The germline V gene encodes CDR1 LGHDT and CDR2 YNNKEL (reference sequence). The length of the CDR3 is 14 residues. V lost 1 base and J lost 8, with 11 bases in between. The CDR3 protein is CASSQGNHREKLFF. The CDR3, as DNA: TGTGCCAGCAGCCAAGGGAATCATAGAGAAAAACTGTTTTTT.

DNA for the CDR3: TGTGCCACCGGACCCGGGACAGGGACTCTCTACGAGCAGTACTTC. It codes for CATGPGTGTLYEQYF. V is TRBV19 and J is TRBJ2-7; 9 bases match TRBD1. J lost 3 bases, V lost 10 bases, and 13 bases had no gene match. This CDR3 region has 15 residues. CDR1 and CDR2 (germline): LNHDA, SQIVND (reference sequence).

This chain uses TRBV20-1 with TRBJ2-1, with D unresolved. This CDR3 spans 13 amino acids. Germline CDR1 DFQATT, CDR2 SNEGSKA (reference sequence). Trimming left V 3 bases short and J 3 bases short, with 9 bases between. The DNA of the CDR3 is TGCAGTGCTAGTGGTGGGAACTACAATGAGCAGTTCTTC. It is translated as CSASGGNYNEQFF.

The chain joins TRBV4-1 to TRBJ2-1; D is undetermined. The V end was cut by 3 bases, the J end by 0 bases, with 15 bases between. The CDR3 covers 17 residues. The germline gives CDR1 MGHRA, CDR2 YSYEKL. The CDR3 DNA reads TGCGCCAGCAGCCAGACCCTCCTCCCCTACTCCTACAATGAGCAGTTCTTC. This codes for CASSQTLLPYSYNEQFF.

The V gene is TRBV25-1, the J gene TRBJ2-1, with TRBD2 matching over 10 bases. Germline CDR1 MGHDK, CDR2 SYGVNS. The CDR3 has 13 residues. With V trimmed by 1 base and J by 10 bases, 1 base remained unmatched. In DNA, the CDR3 is TGTGCCAGCAGTGAATCTAGCGGGAGCGAGCAGTTCTTC. Translating it yields CASSESSGSEQFF.